This TCR beta chain was sequenced in a study of blood T cells in healthy people across ages. Whole-study results and caveats: Underestimates were what the diversity estimates from one million T cells were considered to be.

The use of a sample-barcoded 5' primer and a J-beta primer mix characterized a second PCR of roughly 7 to 11 cycles. Each of the cDNA molecules was tagged by a template-switch adaptor with 12 random nucleotides. TCRdb reprocessed the 5' RACE reads via MiXCR and lists one record per CDR3 protein. The table has approximately 1.5 million distinct CDR3 sequences, under 55% seen once. Per-sample PBMC isolation yielded at least 6.5 million cells. With each sample, at least 5 micrograms of total RNA were extracted. This CDR3 has 15 amino acids. V dropped 4 bases and J dropped 4 bases, with 19 bases sitting between them. Germline V gives CDR1 GTSNPN, CDR2 SVGIG (reference sequence). Concerning this clonotype: The antigen is undetermined.

The chain combines TRBV30 with TRBJ1-1; tentative D call: TRBD1 (5 bases). Sequenced sample: blood. The sequence came from a woman aged 18-35 years in good health. The CDR3 protein is CAWIPSRRGFTEAFF. DNA of the CDR3: TGTGCCTGGATCCCGAGCCGGAGGGGTTTCACTGAAGCTTTCTTT. Full variable domain (remainder filled in from reference TRBV30 and TRBJ1-1): SQTIHQWPATLVQPVGSPLSLECTVEGTSNPNLYWYRQAAGRGLQLLFYSVGIGQISSEVPQNLSASRPQDRQFILSSKKLLLSDSGFYLCAWIPSRRGFTEAFFGQGTRLTVV.